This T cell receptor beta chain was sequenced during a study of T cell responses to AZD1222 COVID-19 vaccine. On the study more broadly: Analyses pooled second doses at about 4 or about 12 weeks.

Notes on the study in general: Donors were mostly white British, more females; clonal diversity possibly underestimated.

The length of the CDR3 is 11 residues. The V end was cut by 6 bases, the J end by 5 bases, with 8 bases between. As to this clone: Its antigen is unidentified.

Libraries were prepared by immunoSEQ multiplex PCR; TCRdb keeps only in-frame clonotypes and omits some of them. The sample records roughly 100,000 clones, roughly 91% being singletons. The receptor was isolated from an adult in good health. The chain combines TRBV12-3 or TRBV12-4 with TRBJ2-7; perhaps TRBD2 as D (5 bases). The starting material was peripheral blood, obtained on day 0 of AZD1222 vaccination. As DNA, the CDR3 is TGTGCCAGCAGCCCGGGAAACGAGCAGTACTTC. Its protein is CASSPGNEQYF.